These T cell receptor beta chains were read from a single sample in a study of T-cell memory formation after mild COVID-19. Each CDR3 protein is one row after TCRdb ran MiXCR on the 5' RACE reads. The sample holds almost 550,000 distinct CDR3 sequences; around 21% are singletons and the top ten take around 12%. Sequencing was carried out using PBMCs or a T cell subset sorted from them (not recorded which). The origin of the receptors is an adult woman who had mild COVID-19 (a few samples of this study predate the infection). Cell type and time point are not known. CDR3s include the opening cysteine and the closing phenylalanine or tryptophan. Fields, in order: clone size, V gene, D gene, J gene, CDR3 protein, CDR3 DNA. A D gene is named only where the DNA matches it firmly. Where a row states a size, it is once, few, many or the class of an expanded clone; other rows omit it.

many	TRBV15	-	TRBJ2-5	CATSRDPGQQETQYF	TGTGCCACCAGCAGAGACCCGGGTCAGCAAGAGACCCAGTACTTC
-	TRBV12-3/TRBV12-4	TRBD1	TRBJ2-1	CASSFVPVGTAYNEQFF	TGTGCCAGCAGTTTTGTCCCGGTGGGGACAGCCTACAATGAGCAGTTCTTC
few	TRBV18	-	TRBJ2-7	CASSPGPYGEQYF	TGTGCCAGCTCACCAGGGCCTTACGGAGAGCAGTACTTC
-	TRBV6-2/TRBV6-3	-	TRBJ1-1	CASSPHGKNTEAFF	TGTGCCAGCAGTCCCCACGGAAAGAACACTGAAGCTTTCTTT
-	TRBV12-3/TRBV12-4	-	TRBJ1-5	CASSSSYQPQHF	TGTGCCAGCAGTTCCTCGTATCAGCCCCAGCATTTT
few	TRBV7-9	TRBD1	TRBJ2-1	CASSPHRGPYDEQFF	TGTGCCAGCAGCCCCCACAGGGGGCCCTACGATGAGCAGTTCTTC
many	TRBV5-1	TRBD1	TRBJ1-1	CASSLRQGPYVPTEAFF	TGCGCCAGCAGCTTACGACAGGGGCCGTACGTCCCCACTGAAGCTTTCTTT
-	TRBV10-2	-	TRBJ1-2	CASRPGTYGYTF	TGCGCCAGCAGGCCAGGGACCTATGGCTACACCTTC
many	TRBV7-9	-	TRBJ2-1	CASSAISVPYNEQFF	TGTGCCAGCAGCGCTATATCGGTGCCCTACAATGAGCAGTTCTTC
-	TRBV5-1	-	TRBJ1-2	CASSLGVNRDGYTF	TGCGCCAGCAGCTTGGGGGTCAATCGGGATGGCTACACCTTC
-	TRBV6-2/TRBV6-3	-	TRBJ1-5	CASSSAGQYSNQPQHF	TGTGCCAGCAGCTCCGCCGGACAGTATAGCAATCAGCCCCAGCATTTT
few	TRBV30	-	TRBJ1-4	CASLRGGTNEKLFF	TGTGCCTCGTTGAGGGGAGGCACTAATGAAAAACTGTTTTTT
-	TRBV5-4	TRBD2	TRBJ2-3	CASTTHQRGSTDTQYF	TGTGCCAGCACCACCCACCAGCGGGGCAGCACAGATACGCAGTATTTT
many	TRBV20-1	-	TRBJ1-5	CSQRGRNQPQHF	TGCAGTCAGCGGGGCCGCAATCAGCCCCAGCATTTT
few	TRBV7-3	-	TRBJ1-1	CASSPGLTNTEAFF	TGTGCCAGCAGCCCCGGACTGACGAACACTGAAGCTTTCTTT
-	TRBV20-1	TRBD1	TRBJ1-5	CSADGTGDRQPQHF	TGCAGTGCTGACGGGACAGGGGATCGTCAGCCCCAGCATTTT
many	TRBV7-9	-	TRBJ2-7	CASSRDLSYEQYF	TGTGCCAGCAGCAGGGACTTGAGCTACGAGCAGTACTTC
many	TRBV5-1	-	TRBJ2-3	CASSDGGTDTQYF	TGCGCCAGCAGTGATGGCGGAACAGATACGCAGTATTTT
-	TRBV7-9	TRBD2	TRBJ2-1	CASSLGPLAGNEQFF	TGTGCCAGCAGCCTGGGACCTCTAGCGGGCAATGAGCAGTTCTTC
few	TRBV14	-	TRBJ1-1	CASSRAGAWGTEAFF	TGTGCCAGCAGCCGCGCAGGGGCCTGGGGCACTGAAGCTTTCTTT
-	TRBV15	-	TRBJ2-7	CATSHREGYYEQYF	TGTGCCACCAGCCACCGCGAGGGTTACTACGAGCAGTACTTC
few	TRBV6-6	TRBD1	TRBJ2-2	CASSWTGGGPTGELFF	TGTGCCAGCAGTTGGACAGGGGGCGGTCCGACCGGGGAGCTGTTTTTT